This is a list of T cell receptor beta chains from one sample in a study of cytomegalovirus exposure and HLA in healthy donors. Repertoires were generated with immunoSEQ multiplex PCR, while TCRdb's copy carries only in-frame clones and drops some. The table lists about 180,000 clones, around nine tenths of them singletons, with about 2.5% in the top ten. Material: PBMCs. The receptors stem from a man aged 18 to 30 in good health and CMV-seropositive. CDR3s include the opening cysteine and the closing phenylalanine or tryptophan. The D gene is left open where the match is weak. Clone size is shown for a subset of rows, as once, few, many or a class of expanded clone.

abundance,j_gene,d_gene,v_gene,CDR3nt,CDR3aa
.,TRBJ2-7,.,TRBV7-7,TGTGCTAGCAGCTTACTCGCAGGGGCAGCCTACGAGCAGTACTTC,CASSLLAGAAYEQYF
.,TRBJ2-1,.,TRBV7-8,TGTGCCAGCAGCTTAGGTGGGGCGGATGAGCAGTTCTTC,CASSLGGADEQFF
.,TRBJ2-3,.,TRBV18,TGTGCCAGCTCACCACCGGTAGGCACAGATACGCAGTATTTT,CASSPPVGTDTQYF
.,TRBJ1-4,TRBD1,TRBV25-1,TGTGCCAGCAGTGCTGGACAGGGTCTGTCCGGGAATGAAAAACTGTTTTTT,CASSAGQGLSGNEKLFF
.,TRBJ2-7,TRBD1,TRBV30,TGTGCCTGGGCAAAGACAGGGGGCTCGGTCGAGCAGTACTTC,CAWAKTGGSVEQYF
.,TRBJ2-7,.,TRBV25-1,TGTGCCAGCAGTGAGGGCGGGCCAAGCTCCTACGAGCAGTACTTC,CASSEGGPSSYEQYF
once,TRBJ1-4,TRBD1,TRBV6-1,TGTGCCAGCAAGTGGGGGACAGGGTATGAAAAACTGTTTTTT,CASKWGTGYEKLFF
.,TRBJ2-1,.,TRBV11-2,TGTGCCAGCAGCTCCGGGAGCCATGAGCAGTTCTTC,CASSSGSHEQFF
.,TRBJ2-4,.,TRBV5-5,TGTGCCAGCAGAGAGGGGGGGGCTTTGTCGGTTATGAACATTCAGTACTTC,CASREGGALSVMNIQYF
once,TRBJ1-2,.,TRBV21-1,TGTGCCAGCAGCAAAGAGAAAAAAGCCGACTTAAGTTGGGATGGCTACACCTTC,CASSKEKKADLSWDGYTF
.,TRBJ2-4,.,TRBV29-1,TGCAGCGTTGATCGAGGGAACATTCAGTACTTC,CSVDRGNIQYF
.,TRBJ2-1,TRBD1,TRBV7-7,TGTGCTAGCAGCCCCACAGGGGGGACGGATGAGCAGTTCTTC,CASSPTGGTDEQFF
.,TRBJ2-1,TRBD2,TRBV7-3,TGTGCCAGCAGCCTAGGGGCGGGGGGTTCTAATGAGCAGTTCTTC,CASSLGAGGSNEQFF
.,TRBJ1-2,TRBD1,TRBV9,TGTGCCAGCAGCGGCGAAGTGGACAGGACGTCCACCTTC,CASSGEVDRTSTF
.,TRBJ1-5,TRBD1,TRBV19,TGTGCCAGTAGCCCAATGACAGGGTCTAATCAGCCCCAGCATTTT,CASSPMTGSNQPQHF
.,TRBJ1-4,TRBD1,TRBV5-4,TGTGCCAGCAGGGGACCGACAGGGGAAAAGTTTTTT,CASRGPTGEKFF
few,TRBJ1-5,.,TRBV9,TGTGCCAGCAGCCAAGGGGCGGACCAGCCCCAGCATTTT,CASSQGADQPQHF
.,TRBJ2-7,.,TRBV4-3,TGCGCCAGCAGCCAAGAAGGGTGGGGGCCGGTCCCCTACGAGCAGTACTTC,CASSQEGWGPVPYEQYF
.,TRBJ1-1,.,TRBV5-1,TGCGCCAGCAGCTTGGACAGGGAGAACACTGAAGCTTTCTTT,CASSLDRENTEAFF
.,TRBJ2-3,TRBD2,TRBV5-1,TGCGCCAGCAGCAATAGCGGGTATAGCACAGATACGCAGTATTTT,CASSNSGYSTDTQYF
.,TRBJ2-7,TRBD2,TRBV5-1,TGCGCCAGCAGCTCGGGGGCGGGAGGTTACGAGCAGTACTTC,CASSSGAGGYEQYF
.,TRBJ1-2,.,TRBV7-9,TGTGCCAGCAGCCGTTGGGGGGGTCAAAATTTCTATGGCTACACCTTC,CASSRWGGQNFYGYTF
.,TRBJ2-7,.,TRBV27,TGTGCCAGCAGTTTACCCGGCGGCGGCGAGCAGTACTTC,CASSLPGGGEQYF
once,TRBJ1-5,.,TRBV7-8,TGTGCCAGCAGCGGGCTGGATCAGCCCCAGCATTTT,CASSGLDQPQHF
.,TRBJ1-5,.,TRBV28,TGTGCCAGCAGTTTATTCAGGGTCTCGAATCAGCCCCAGCATTTT,CASSLFRVSNQPQHF
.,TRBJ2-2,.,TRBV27,TGTGCCAGCGGAGCCGGGGAGCTGTTTTTT,CASGAGELFF
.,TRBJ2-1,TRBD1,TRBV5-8,TGTGCCAGCAGCTCCGGACAGGGTTCCTACAATGAGCAGTTCTTC,CASSSGQGSYNEQFF
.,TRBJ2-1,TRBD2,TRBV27,TGTGCCAGCACGGCGGGACTAGCGGGGGGGAATGAGCAGTTCTTC,CASTAGLAGGNEQFF
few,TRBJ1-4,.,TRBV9,TGTGCCAGCAGTCTCACAGCAACTAATGAAAAACTGTTTTTT,CASSLTATNEKLFF
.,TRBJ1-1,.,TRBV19,TGTGCCAGCAATAAACAGGGATCCACTGAAGCTTTCTTT,CASNKQGSTEAFF
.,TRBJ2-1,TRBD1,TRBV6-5,TGTGCCAGCAGTGACAGGGATGGACCAGGGCAGTTCTTC,CASSDRDGPGQFF
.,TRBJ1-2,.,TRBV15,TGTGCCACCAGCAGGGGTGGGGCTGATGGCCACACCTTC,CATSRGGADGHTF
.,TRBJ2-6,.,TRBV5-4,TGTGCCAGCAGCTTGCGCGGTCCTGGGGCCAACGTCCTGACTTTC,CASSLRGPGANVLTF
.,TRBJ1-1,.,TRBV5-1,TGCGCCAGCAGCTTACAGGGAAGTCGGCCTGAAGCTTTCTTT,CASSLQGSRPEAFF
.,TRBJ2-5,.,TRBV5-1,TGCGCCAGCAGCAAAACGACAGGGAGGGAGACCCAGTACTTC,CASSKTTGRETQYF
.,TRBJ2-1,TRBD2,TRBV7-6,TGTGCCAGCAGCTGGGGACTAGCGGTTGGTGAGCAGTTCTTC,CASSWGLAVGEQFF
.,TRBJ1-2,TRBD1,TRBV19,TGTGCCAGTAGTACCCGACAGGGCGGCTATGGCTACACCTTC,CASSTRQGGYGYTF
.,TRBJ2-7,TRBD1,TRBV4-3,TGCGCCAGCAGCGAATCCACCGGGACAGGGGGCTACGAGCAGTACTTC,CASSESTGTGGYEQYF
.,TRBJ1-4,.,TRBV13,TGTGCCAGCAGCTTCGGGGGAACTAATGAAAAACTGTTTTTT,CASSFGGTNEKLFF
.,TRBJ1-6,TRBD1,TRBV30,TGTGCCTGGAGTGTCGGGACAGCGTTTTCCCTCCACTTT,CAWSVGTAFSLHF
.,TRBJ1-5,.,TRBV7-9,TGTGCCAGCAGCTTAGATGCCAGGGGTCAGCCCCAGCATTTT,CASSLDARGQPQHF
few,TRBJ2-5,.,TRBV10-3,TGTGCCATCAGTGTAGGAGGGGAGACCGAGACCCAGTACTTC,CAISVGGETETQYF
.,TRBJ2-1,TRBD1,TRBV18,TGTGCCAGCTCACTAGGACAGGGCAATGAGCAGTTCTTC,CASSLGQGNEQFF
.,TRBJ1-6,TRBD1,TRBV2,TGTGCCAGCAGGCCCGGGACAGGTATTTCACCCCTCCACTTT,CASRPGTGISPLHF
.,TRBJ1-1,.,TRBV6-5,TGTGCCAGCACCCCCCCAGGGAACACTGAAGCTTTCTTT,CASTPPGNTEAFF
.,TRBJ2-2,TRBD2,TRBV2,TGTGCCAGCAGTCGAGGGCCCCTAGCGGGGGGGTACACCGGGGAGCTGTTTTTT,CASSRGPLAGGYTGELFF
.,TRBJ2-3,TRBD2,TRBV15,TGTGCCACCAGCGTACTAGCGGGGAGCACAGATACGCAGTATTTT,CATSVLAGSTDTQYF
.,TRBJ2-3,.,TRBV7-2,TGTGCCAGCAGCAGGGACTTGAGCACAGATACGCAGTATTTT,CASSRDLSTDTQYF
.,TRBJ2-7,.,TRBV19,TGTGCCAGTGAACAGGGCTACGAGCAGTACTTC,CASEQGYEQYF
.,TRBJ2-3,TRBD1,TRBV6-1,TGTGCCAGCAGTGAGGGGACAGGGGCCCTCCCGCAGTATTTT,CASSEGTGALPQYF
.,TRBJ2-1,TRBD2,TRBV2,TGTGCCAGCAGTGGAGGCGGGGGGGCCCGACATGAGCAGTTCTTC,CASSGGGGARHEQFF
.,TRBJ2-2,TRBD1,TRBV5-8,TGTGCCAGCAGCTCCGACAGGGCCGGTGCCGGGGAGCTGTTTTTT,CASSSDRAGAGELFF
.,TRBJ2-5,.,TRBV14,TGTGCCAGCAGCCAAGGGAGGTATGGGACCCAGTACTTC,CASSQGRYGTQYF
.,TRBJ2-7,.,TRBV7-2,TGTGCCAGCAGCTTAGTGGGGCGCGGCCCCTACGAGCAGTACTTC,CASSLVGRGPYEQYF
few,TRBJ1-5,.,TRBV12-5,TGTGCTAGTCAGGGGTCCGGGAATCAGCCCCAGCATTTT,CASQGSGNQPQHF
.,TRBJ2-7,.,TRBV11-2,TGTGCCAGCAGCTTTATGAGCGAGCAGTACTTC,CASSFMSEQYF
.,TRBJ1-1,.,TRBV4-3,TGCGCCAGCTCCATGCTCGGGATGAACACTGAAGCTTTCTTT,CASSMLGMNTEAFF
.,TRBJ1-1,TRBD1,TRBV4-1,TGCGCCAGCAGCCAGGGGACAGGGGACACTGAAGCTTTCTTT,CASSQGTGDTEAFF